This TCR beta chain was sequenced for a study of cytomegalovirus exposure and HLA in healthy donors. In the case of this clone: As yet, its antigen is unknown.

PCR employed 60 Vbeta and 13 Jbeta primers. In the authors' workflow: In a later analysis, tens of millions of unique TCR beta chains included roughly 11 million shared by two or more donors. TCRdb's table, derived via immunoSEQ multiplex PCR, lists solely in-frame clones and lacks some. That table is the source of V, J and clone size, and D and trimming were worked out from the DNA. The sample includes about 160,000 clones, roughly 82% of them seen just once. The V end lost 11 bases, the J end lost 4 bases, and 23 bases lay between the germline ends. In germline, CDR1 is SNHLY, CDR2 FYNNEI. CDR3 length: 15 amino acids. Broader study findings: Roughly uniform depth of sequencing across donors was assumed in presence/absence analyses. No immune exposure information besides CMV serostatus was available.

Those who donated were healthy bone marrow donors. This sequence was found in a man aged 45 to 65 in good health and CMV-seropositive. The chain couples TRBV2 to TRBJ1-2, with a possible D match to TRBD1 (5 bases). The sample comprised PBMCs. This CDR3 is CASSGGQAEIYGYTF. DNA of the CDR3: TGTGCCTCCAGCGGGGGTCAAGCGGAAATCTATGGCTACACCTTC.